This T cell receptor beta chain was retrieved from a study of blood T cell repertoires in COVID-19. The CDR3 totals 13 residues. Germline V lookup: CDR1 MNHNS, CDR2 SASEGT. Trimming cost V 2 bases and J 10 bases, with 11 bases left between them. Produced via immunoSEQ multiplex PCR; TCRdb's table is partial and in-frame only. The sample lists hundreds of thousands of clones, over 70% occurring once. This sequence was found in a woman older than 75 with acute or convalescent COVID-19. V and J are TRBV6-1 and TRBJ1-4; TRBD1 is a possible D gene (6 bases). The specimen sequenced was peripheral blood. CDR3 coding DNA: TGTGCCAGCAGTGAAACTACAGGGACAAAACTGTTTTTT. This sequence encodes CASSETTGTKLFF.